This is a list of T cell receptor beta chains from one sample in a study of T-cell memory formation after mild COVID-19. Each CDR3 protein gets one entry after TCRdb re-called the 5' RACE reads with MiXCR. Of approximately 570,000 distinct CDR3 sequences in the sample, about a sixth were seen once. Sequencing used PBMCs or a T cell subset sorted from them (not recorded which). These receptors originate from an adult woman who had mild COVID-19 (a few samples of this study predate the infection). Cell type and time point are not known. CDR3s leave out the opening cysteine and the closing phenylalanine or tryptophan. Not all rows give a size; the values are once, few, many and, for expanded clones, a class.

j_call: TRBJ2-1; clone_size: few; v_call: TRBV5-1; cdr3_aa: ASSLGTGPGNEQF
j_call: TRBJ2-3; clone_size: few; v_call: TRBV29-1; cdr3_aa: SAGSGTDSTDTQY
j_call: TRBJ1-6; clone_size: few; v_call: TRBV7-9; cdr3_aa: ASRRDRPNSPLH
j_call: TRBJ1-2; clone_size: few; v_call: TRBV7-2; cdr3_aa: ASSLIPLYGYT
j_call: TRBJ2-2; clone_size: few; v_call: TRBV29-1; cdr3_aa: SVEDRADGELF
j_call: TRBJ2-3; clone_size: few; v_call: TRBV29-1; cdr3_aa: SVARGNRADTQY
j_call: TRBJ1-2; clone_size: -; v_call: TRBV6-5; cdr3_aa: ASSSDRGLYGYT
j_call: TRBJ1-1; clone_size: few; v_call: TRBV7-6; cdr3_aa: ASRTGTNAEAF
j_call: TRBJ2-3; clone_size: -; v_call: TRBV5-5; cdr3_aa: ASSLVRVDTQY
j_call: TRBJ2-1; clone_size: few; v_call: TRBV7-2; cdr3_aa: ASSEWGANNEQF
j_call: TRBJ2-1; clone_size: -; v_call: TRBV6-6; cdr3_aa: ASRDTSGTSGRASNEQF
j_call: TRBJ2-1; clone_size: few; v_call: TRBV4-1; cdr3_aa: ASSHPASQSYNEQF
j_call: TRBJ1-2; clone_size: few; v_call: TRBV7-2; cdr3_aa: ASSLVGRGQSYGYT
j_call: TRBJ1-6; clone_size: few; v_call: TRBV9; cdr3_aa: ETGHPNSPLH
j_call: TRBJ1-4; clone_size: few; v_call: TRBV15; cdr3_aa: ATSIREGGSRFEKLF
j_call: TRBJ2-7; clone_size: few; v_call: TRBV4-3; cdr3_aa: ASSQDFGGWDEQY
j_call: TRBJ2-1; clone_size: few; v_call: TRBV5-1; cdr3_aa: ASSLYIFRDRGYNEQF
j_call: TRBJ1-1; clone_size: many; v_call: TRBV6-1; cdr3_aa: ASIRSRVDTEAF
j_call: TRBJ2-7; clone_size: -; v_call: TRBV10-3; cdr3_aa: AINHEGGVLPYEQY
j_call: TRBJ1-4; clone_size: -; v_call: TRBV12-3/TRBV12-4; cdr3_aa: ASSLVDGTEKLF
j_call: TRBJ1-5; clone_size: -; v_call: TRBV7-9; cdr3_aa: ASSLGTGMVQPQH
j_call: TRBJ2-5; clone_size: -; v_call: TRBV4-3; cdr3_aa: ASSPGTTPYGAQY